The T cell receptor (beta chain) described here comes from a study of tumor and adjacent non-tumor tissue in lung cancer. Study at large: Samples averaged roughly 4 million productive TCRbeta reads each.

Comment on this clonotype: What it binds is unknown.

Three rounds of nested PCR, following a modified ARM-PCR protocol, produced the TCRbeta library. MiXCR was run by TCRdb on the multiplex PCR reads, yielding one entry per CDR3 protein. This sample has approximately 76,000 distinct CDR3 sequences, with around 70% found just once. Broader study findings: Top 100 clones took a larger repertoire share in normal lung. Compared with tumor, normal lung showed significantly lower TCR diversity. Higher tumor TCR diversity was associated with shorter survival.

The template was RNA from unsorted bulk tissue. Sequencing was performed on lung tumor tissue. This TCR came from a woman aged 70 to 79 with non-small cell lung cancer.

The CDR3 DNA follows: TGCGCCAGCCCACCTCGACAGGCGAGATATGGCTACACCTTC. Its translation is CASPPRQARYGYTF. The V call is TRBV4-1, the J call TRBJ1-2, with D possibly being TRBD1 (6 bases). The V gene's germline CDR1 is MGHRA and CDR2 YSYEKL. Trimming stripped 8 bases from V and 5 bases from J, with 18 bases between. The CDR3 has 14 amino acids.